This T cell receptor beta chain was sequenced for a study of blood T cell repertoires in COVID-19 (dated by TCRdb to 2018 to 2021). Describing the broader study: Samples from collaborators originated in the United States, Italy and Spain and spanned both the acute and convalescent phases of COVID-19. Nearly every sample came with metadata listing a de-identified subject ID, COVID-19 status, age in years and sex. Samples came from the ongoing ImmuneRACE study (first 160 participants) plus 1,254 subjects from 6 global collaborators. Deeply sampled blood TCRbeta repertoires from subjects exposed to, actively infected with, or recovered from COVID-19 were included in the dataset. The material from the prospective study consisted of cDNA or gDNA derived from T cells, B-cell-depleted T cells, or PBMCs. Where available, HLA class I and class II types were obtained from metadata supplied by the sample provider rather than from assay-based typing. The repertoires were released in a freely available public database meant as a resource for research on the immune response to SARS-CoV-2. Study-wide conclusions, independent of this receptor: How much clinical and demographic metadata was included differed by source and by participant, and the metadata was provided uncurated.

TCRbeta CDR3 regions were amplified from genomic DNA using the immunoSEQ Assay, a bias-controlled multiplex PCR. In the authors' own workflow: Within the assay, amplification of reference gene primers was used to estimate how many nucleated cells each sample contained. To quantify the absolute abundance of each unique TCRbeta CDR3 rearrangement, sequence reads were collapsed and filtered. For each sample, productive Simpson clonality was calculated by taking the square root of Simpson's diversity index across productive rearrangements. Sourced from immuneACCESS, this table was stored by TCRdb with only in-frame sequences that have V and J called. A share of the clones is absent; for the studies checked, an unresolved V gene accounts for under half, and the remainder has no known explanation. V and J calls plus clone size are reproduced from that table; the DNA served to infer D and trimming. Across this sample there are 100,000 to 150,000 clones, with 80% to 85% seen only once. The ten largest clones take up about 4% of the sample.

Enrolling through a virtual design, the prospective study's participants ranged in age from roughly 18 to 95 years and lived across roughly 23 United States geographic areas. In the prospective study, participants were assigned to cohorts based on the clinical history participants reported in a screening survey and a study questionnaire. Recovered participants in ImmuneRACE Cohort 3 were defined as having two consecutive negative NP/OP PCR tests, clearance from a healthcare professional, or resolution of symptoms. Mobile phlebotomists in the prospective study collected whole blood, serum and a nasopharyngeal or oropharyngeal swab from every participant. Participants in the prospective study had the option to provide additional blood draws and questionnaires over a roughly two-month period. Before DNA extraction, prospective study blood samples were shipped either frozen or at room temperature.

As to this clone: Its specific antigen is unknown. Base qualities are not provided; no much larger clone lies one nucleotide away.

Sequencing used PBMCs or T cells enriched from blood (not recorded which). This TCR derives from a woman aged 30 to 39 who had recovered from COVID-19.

The CDR3 region reads CASSPSGRSSYNEQFF. The DNA sequence is as follows: TGTGCCAGCAGTCCTAGCGGGAGAAGCTCCTACAATGAGCAGTTCTTC. Rearrangement joined TRBV28 to TRBJ2-1, and 10 junctional nucleotides match TRBD2. V and J are trimmed by 5 bases and 0 bases, and the gene matches miss 4 bases of the junction. Per the germline V gene, MDHEN is the CDR1 and SYDVKM is the CDR2. The CDR3 measures 16 amino acids from cysteine to phenylalanine. Of the read, only the CDR3 DNA is kept; its 48 bases are in frame from base 1.